This T cell receptor beta chain was documented in a study of blood T cell repertoires in COVID-19. Repertoires were generated with immunoSEQ multiplex PCR, while TCRdb's copy carries only in-frame clones and drops some. The sample has approximately 150,000 clones; 86% are singletons. Sequencing was performed on peripheral blood. This receptor was identified in an older woman with acute or convalescent COVID-19.

The CDR3 reads CASSYVPVSGNTIYF. The CDR3 nucleotides are TGTGCCAGCAGTTACGTGCCGGTCTCTGGAAACACCATATATTTT. The chain employs TRBV6-5 and TRBJ1-3; D not resolved. V was clipped by 2 bases and J by 0 bases, with 8 bases between them. The CDR3 length is 15 residues. Germline assignment: CDR1 MNHEY and CDR2 SVGAGI.